The rows below give T cell receptor beta chains drawn from one sample of a study of T cells after yellow fever vaccination. One entry per CDR3 protein, called by TCRdb with MiXCR from the 5' RACE reads. The table shows 50,000 or so distinct CDR3 sequences, with roughly 7.3% occurring only once. The input for sequencing was CD8+ T cells sorted from PBMCs, taken approximately 15 days after the first yellow fever vaccination. The receptors originated from a man aged 18 to 35 who received the YFV17D yellow fever vaccine. Both conserved end residues are part of each CDR3. The D gene is left open where the match is weak. Size tells how often a clone was seen (once, few, many) or the class of an expanded clone, and some rows leave it out.

few	TRBV27	TRBJ2-7	.	TGTGCCAGTGGGGGGGCCAGGGGAGGCTCCTACGAGCAGTACTTC	CASGGARGGSYEQYF
many	TRBV30	TRBJ1-5	.	TGTGCCTGGAGTTTGGGATTTGGCAATCAGCCCCAGCATTTT	CAWSLGFGNQPQHF
many	TRBV10-3	TRBJ1-2	.	TGTGCCATCAGTCCCTCAGGGGAAAACTATGGCTACACCTTC	CAISPSGENYGYTF
many	TRBV4-3	TRBJ2-3	.	TGCGCCAGCAGCCAAGATGTCGGAGATACGCAGTATTTT	CASSQDVGDTQYF
many	TRBV2	TRBJ2-3	TRBD2	TGTGCCAGCGACGGCGGGGGGCGGGGGAGCACAGATACGCAGTATTTT	CASDGGGRGSTDTQYF
many	TRBV7-8	TRBJ1-2	.	TGTGCCAGCAGCTTAGGAAACTGGGCAGGTGAAGATGGCTACACCTTC	CASSLGNWAGEDGYTF
few	TRBV7-8	TRBJ2-5	TRBD2	TGTGCCAGCAGCTTAATGGGAGGGTGGGAGACCCAGTACTTC	CASSLMGGWETQYF
many	TRBV5-5	TRBJ1-2	TRBD1	TGTGCCAGCAGCTTAACTAGGGACAGAGGTGGCTACACCTTC	CASSLTRDRGGYTF
many	TRBV7-3	TRBJ2-7	.	TGTGCCAGCAGCAGACCAGGCGGCGAGCAGTACTTC	CASSRPGGEQYF
many	TRBV4-1	TRBJ2-1	TRBD2	TGCGCCAGCAGTATAGCGGGGGGGCCTTATGAGCAGTTCTTC	CASSIAGGPYEQFF
many	TRBV23-1	TRBJ2-3	TRBD2	TGCGCCAGCGGCTCTAGCGGGGGTAGCACAGATACGCAGTATTTT	CASGSSGGSTDTQYF
.	TRBV4-1	TRBJ1-5	.	TGCGCCAGCAGCCAAGGAACAGGGTCGGTTCAGCCCCAGCATTTT	CASSQGTGSVQPQHF
many	TRBV6-2/TRBV6-3	TRBJ2-1	.	TGTGCCAGCAGTTACGGGCCGTACAATGAGCAGTTCTTC	CASSYGPYNEQFF
many	TRBV6-2/TRBV6-3	TRBJ2-7	TRBD1	TGTGCCAGCAGTTACTCGACAGGGGGCTACGAGCAGTACTTC	CASSYSTGGYEQYF
many	TRBV7-2	TRBJ2-3	TRBD2	TGTGCCAGCAGCCAGGGACTAGCGGGGGGAGATACGCAGTATTTT	CASSQGLAGGDTQYF
many	TRBV6-5	TRBJ1-1	TRBD1	TGTGCCAGCAGTTCTTTGACAGGGGAAGGGGAAGCTTTCTTT	CASSSLTGEGEAFF
many	TRBV4-3	TRBJ1-1	.	TGCGCCAGCAGCCAAACAGGGTACACTGAAGCTTTCTTT	CASSQTGYTEAFF
many	TRBV7-8	TRBJ2-7	TRBD1	TGTGCCAGCAGCTTCTCGACAGGGAACCACGAGCAGTACTTC	CASSFSTGNHEQYF
few	TRBV5-4	TRBJ2-1	TRBD2	TGTGCCAGCACCCCCCCGGCGGGGGGTTCATTTGAGCAGTTCTTC	CASTPPAGGSFEQFF
many	TRBV12-3/TRBV12-4	TRBJ2-1	.	TGTGCCAGCAGTCCCGGGGGAGCGGACAGCTCCTACAATGAGCAGTTCTTC	CASSPGGADSSYNEQFF
many	TRBV4-1	TRBJ1-2	TRBD1	TGCGCCAGCAGCCAAGATGACAGGGTCTATGGCTACACCTTC	CASSQDDRVYGYTF
few	TRBV20-1	TRBJ2-3	TRBD2	TGCAGTGCTAGAGATTTGGGACTAGCGGGGGGGCAGTGGACAGATACGCAGTATTTT	CSARDLGLAGGQWTDTQYF